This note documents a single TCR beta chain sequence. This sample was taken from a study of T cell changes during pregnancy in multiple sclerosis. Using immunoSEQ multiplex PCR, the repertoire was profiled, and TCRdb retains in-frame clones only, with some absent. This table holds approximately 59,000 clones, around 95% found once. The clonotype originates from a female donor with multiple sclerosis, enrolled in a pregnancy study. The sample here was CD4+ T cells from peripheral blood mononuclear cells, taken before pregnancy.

The CDR3 DNA reads TGTGCCAGCAGTGAAGGAAGGGACAGATCCAATTCACCCCTCCACTTT. Protein product: CASSEGRDRSNSPLHF. The chain links TRBV6-1 to TRBJ1-6; 7 bases map to TRBD1. CDR1 MNHNS and CDR2 SASEGT come from the germline V gene. The CDR3 is 16 residues long. The ends lost 1 base at V and 7 bases at J; junction bases unmatched: 7.